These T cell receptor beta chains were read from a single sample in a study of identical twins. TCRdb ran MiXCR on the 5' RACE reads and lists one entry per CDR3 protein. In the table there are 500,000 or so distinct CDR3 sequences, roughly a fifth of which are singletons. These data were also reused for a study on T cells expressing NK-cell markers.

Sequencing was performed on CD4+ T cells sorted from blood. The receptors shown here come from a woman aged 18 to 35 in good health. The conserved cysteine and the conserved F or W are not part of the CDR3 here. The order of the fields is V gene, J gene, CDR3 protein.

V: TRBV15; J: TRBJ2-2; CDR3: ATSSRIAYTGELF
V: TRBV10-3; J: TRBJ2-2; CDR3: AIGGADTGELF
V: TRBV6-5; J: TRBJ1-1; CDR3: ASSYNYGQRAF
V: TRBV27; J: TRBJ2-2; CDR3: ASSLTFGPGELF
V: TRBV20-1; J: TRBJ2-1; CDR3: GALRQSHEQF
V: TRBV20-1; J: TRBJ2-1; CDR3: SAIRTRVYNEQF
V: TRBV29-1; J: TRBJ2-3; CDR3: SVQQGGTDTQY
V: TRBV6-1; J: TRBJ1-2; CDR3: ASTQARGGGGYT
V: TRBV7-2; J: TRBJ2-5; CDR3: ASSPGGLALETQY
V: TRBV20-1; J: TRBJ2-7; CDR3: SARAVTGGNEQY
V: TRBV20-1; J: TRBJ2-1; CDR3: SAITGSINNEQF
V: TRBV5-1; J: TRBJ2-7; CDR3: ASSRDSTSGDEQY
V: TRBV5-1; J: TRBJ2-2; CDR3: ASNDGATNTGELF
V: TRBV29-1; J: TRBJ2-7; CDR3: SVDYGGEGMEQY
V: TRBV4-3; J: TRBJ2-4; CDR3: ASSQLGQGRNIQY